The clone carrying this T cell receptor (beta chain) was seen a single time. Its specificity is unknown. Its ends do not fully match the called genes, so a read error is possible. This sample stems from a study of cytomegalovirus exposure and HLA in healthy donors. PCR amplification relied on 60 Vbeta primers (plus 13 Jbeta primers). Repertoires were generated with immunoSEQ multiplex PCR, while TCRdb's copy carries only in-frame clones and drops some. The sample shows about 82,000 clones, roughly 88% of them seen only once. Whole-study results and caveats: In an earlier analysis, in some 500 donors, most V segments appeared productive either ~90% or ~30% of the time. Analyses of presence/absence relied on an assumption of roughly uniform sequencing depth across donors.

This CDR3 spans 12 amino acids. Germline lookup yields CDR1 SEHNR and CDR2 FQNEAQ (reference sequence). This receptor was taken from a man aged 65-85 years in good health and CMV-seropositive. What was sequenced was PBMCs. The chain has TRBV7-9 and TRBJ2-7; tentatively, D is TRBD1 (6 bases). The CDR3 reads CSSSKQGYEQYF. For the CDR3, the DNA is TGTTCCAGCAGCAAACAGGGTTACGAGCAGTACTTC.